What follows describes a single TCR beta chain. The sample is drawn from a study of T cells in Graves' hyperthyroidism and ophthalmopathy. CDR1 and CDR2 (germline): KGHDR, SFDVKD. Trimming pared 1 base from V and 5 bases from J, leaving 11 bases between. This CDR3 has 15 amino acids. Patients aged 18 to 65 had newly diagnosed hyperthyroidism that had lasted under 2 months. The CDR3 regions of TCR beta were amplified from RNA transcripts. The HTBI primer set drove a first-round RT-PCR of the TCR CDR3. MiXCR, run by TCRdb on the multiplex PCR reads, gives a single entry per CDR3 protein. The data contain hundreds of thousands of distinct CDR3 sequences, roughly 25% of them singletons.

Sequencing used blood. This TCR was sampled from a man aged 50 to 59 with Graves' hyperthyroidism. This chain links TRBV24-1 with TRBJ2-1; D is perhaps TRBD1 (5 bases). The CDR3 protein is CATSDFVGVDNEQFF. The CDR3, as DNA: TGTGCCACCAGTGATTTTGTAGGGGTGGACAATGAGCAGTTCTTC.